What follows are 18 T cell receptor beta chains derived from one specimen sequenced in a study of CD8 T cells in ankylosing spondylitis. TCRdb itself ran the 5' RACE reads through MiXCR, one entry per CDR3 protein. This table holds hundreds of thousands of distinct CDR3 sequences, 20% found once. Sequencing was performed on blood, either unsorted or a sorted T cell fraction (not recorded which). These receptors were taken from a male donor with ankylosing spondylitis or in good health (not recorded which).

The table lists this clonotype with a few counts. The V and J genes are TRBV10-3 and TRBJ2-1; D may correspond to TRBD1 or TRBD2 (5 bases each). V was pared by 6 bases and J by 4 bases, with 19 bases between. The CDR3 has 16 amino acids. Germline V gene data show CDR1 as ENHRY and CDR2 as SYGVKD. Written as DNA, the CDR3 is TGTGCCATCAGCCAACACCGGGGCAACCCGTACAATGAGCAGTTCTTC. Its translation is CAISQHRGNPYNEQFF.

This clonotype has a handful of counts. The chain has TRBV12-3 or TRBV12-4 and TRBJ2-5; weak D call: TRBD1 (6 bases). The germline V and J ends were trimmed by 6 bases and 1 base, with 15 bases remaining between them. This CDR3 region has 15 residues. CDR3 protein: CASSPAGVSQETQYF. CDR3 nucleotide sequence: TGTGCCAGCAGCCCCGCAGGGGTTTCCCAAGAGACCCAGTACTTC.

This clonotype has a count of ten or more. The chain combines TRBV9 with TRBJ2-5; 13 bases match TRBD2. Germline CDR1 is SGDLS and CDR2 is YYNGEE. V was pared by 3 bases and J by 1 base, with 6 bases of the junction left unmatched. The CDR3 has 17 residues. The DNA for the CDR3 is TGTGCCAGCAGCGCGACGGGACTAGCGGGGCTCCAAGAGACCCAGTACTTC. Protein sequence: CASSATGLAGLQETQYF. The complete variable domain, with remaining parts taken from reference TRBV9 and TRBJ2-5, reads DSGVTQTPKHLITATGQRVTLRCSPRSGDLSVYWYQQSLDQGLQFLIQYYNGEERAKGNILERFSAQQFPDLHSELNLSSLELGDSALYFCASSATGLAGLQETQYFGPGTRLLVL.

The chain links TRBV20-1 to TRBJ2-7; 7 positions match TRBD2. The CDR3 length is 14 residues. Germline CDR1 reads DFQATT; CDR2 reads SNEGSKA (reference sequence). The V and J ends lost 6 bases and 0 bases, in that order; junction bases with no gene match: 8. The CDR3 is CSAVAGERSYEQYF. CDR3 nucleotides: TGCAGTGCCGTAGCGGGCGAACGCTCCTACGAGCAGTACTTC.

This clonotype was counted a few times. The CDR3 protein is CASSQAGTWSYEQYF. For the CDR3, the DNA is TGTGCCAGCAGCCAGGCCGGGACTTGGAGCTACGAGCAGTACTTC. The chain carries TRBV4-2 and TRBJ2-7; D may be TRBD2 (6 bases). This CDR3 has 15 amino acids. Germline V lookup: CDR1 LGHNA, CDR2 YNFKEQ. Trimming pared 3 bases from V and 3 bases from J, leaving 15 bases between.

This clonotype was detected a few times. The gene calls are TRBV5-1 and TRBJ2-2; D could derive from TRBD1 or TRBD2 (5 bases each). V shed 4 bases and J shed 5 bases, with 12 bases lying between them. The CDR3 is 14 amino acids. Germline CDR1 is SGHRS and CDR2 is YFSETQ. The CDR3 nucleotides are TGCGCCAGCAGCCCCGCGTGGGGGACCGGGGAGCTGTTTTTT. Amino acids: CASSPAWGTGELFF. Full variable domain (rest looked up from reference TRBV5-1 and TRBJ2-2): KAGVTQTPRYLIKTRGQQVTLSCSPISGHRSVSWYQQTPGQGLQFLFEYFSETQRNKGNFPGRFSGRQFSNSRSEMNVSTLELGDSALYLCASSPAWGTGELFFGEGSRLTVL.

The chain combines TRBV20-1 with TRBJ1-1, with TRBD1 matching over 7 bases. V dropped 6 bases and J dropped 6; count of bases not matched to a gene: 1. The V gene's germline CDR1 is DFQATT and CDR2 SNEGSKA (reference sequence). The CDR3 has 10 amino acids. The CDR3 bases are TGCAGTGCCACAGGGGCTGAAGCTTTCTTT. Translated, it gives CSATGAEAFF.

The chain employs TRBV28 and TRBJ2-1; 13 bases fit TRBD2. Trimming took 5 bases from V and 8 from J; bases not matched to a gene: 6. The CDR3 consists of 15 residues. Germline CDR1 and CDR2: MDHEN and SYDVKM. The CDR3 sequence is CASSAGLAGLDEQFF. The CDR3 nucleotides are TGTGCCAGCAGTGCGGGACTAGCGGGGCTCGATGAGCAGTTCTTC.

The CDR3 is CASLGTVTDTQYF. CDR3 in DNA: TGTGCCAGCTTGGGAACCGTCACAGATACGCAGTATTTT. The rearrangement uses TRBV7-9 and TRBJ2-3; D is ambiguous. CDR3 length: 13 residues. The germline V and J ends were trimmed by 8 bases and 2 bases, with 11 bases remaining between them. CDR1 is SEHNR, CDR2 FQNEAQ, per germline (reference sequence). The full variable domain, completed using reference TRBV7-9 and TRBJ2-3, is DTGVSQNPRHKITKRGQNVTFRCDPISEHNRLYWYRQTLGQGPEFLTYFQNEAQLEKSRLLSDRFSAERPKGSFSTLEIQRTEQGDSAMYLCASLGTVTDTQYFGPGTRLTVL.

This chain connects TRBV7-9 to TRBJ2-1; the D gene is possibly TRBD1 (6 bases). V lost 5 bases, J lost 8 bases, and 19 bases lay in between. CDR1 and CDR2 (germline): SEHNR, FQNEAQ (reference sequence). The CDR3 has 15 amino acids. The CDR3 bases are TGTGCCAGCAGCCCCAGGTGGGCAGGGGTGGATGAGCAGTTCTTC. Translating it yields CASSPRWAGVDEQFF.

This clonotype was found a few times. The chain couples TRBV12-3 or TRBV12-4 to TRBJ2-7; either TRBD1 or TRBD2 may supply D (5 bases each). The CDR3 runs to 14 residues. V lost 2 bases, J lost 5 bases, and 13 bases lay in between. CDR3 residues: CASSLLGVLDEQYF. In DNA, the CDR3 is TGTGCCAGCAGTTTACTGGGGGTTCTCGACGAGCAGTACTTC.

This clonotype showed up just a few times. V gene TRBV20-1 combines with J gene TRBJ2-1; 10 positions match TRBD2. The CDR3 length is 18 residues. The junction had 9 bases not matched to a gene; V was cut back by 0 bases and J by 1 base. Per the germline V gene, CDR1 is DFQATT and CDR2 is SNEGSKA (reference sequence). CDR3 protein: CSARDWGSSGGSYNEQFF. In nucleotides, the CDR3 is TGCAGTGCTAGAGATTGGGGGAGTAGCGGGGGGTCCTACAATGAGCAGTTCTTC.

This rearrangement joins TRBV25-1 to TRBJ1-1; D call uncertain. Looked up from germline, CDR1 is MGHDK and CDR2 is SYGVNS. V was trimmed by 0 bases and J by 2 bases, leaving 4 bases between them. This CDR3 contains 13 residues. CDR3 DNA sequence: TGTGCCAGCAGTGAATATGCCAACACTGAAGCTTTCTTT. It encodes CASSEYANTEAFF.

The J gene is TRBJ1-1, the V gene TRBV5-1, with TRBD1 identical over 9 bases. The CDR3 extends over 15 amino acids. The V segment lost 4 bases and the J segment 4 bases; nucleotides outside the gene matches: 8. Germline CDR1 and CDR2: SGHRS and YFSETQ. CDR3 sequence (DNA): TGCGCCAGCAGCGGGAAACAGGGGGCTAGCACTGAAGCTTTCTTT. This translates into CASSGKQGASTEAFF.

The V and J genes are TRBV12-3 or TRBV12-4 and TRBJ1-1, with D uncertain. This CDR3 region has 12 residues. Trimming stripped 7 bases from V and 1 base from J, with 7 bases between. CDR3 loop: CASNPGNTEAFF. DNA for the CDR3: TGTGCCAGCAACCCGGGGAACACTGAAGCTTTCTTT.

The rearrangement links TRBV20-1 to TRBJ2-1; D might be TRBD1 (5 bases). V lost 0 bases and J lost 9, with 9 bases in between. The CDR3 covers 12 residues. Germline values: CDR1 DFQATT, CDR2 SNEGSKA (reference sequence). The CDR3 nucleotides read TGCAGTGCTAGAGACGACAGTCCTGAGCAGTTCTTC. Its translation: CSARDDSPEQFF.

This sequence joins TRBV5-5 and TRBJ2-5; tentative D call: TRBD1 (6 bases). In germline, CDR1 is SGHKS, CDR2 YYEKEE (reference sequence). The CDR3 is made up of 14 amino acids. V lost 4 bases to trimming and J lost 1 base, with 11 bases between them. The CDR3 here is CASSPDRIQETQYF. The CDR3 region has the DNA TGTGCCAGCAGCCCGGACAGAATCCAAGAGACCCAGTACTTC. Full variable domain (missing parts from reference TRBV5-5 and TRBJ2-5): DAGVTQSPTHLIKTRGQQVTLRCSPISGHKSVSWYQQVLGQGPQFIFQYYEKEERGRGNFPDRFSARQFPNYSSELNVNALLLGDSALYLCASSPDRIQETQYFGPGTRLLVL.

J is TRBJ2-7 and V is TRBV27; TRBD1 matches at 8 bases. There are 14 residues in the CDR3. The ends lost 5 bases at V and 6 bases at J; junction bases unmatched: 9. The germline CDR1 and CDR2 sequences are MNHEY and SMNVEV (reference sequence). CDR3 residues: CASSPTGANIEQYF. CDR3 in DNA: TGTGCCAGCAGTCCGACAGGGGCCAACATCGAGCAGTACTTC.